The T cell receptor beta chain under discussion was sequenced for a study of identical twins. TCRdb processed the 5' RACE reads anew with MiXCR; each CDR3 protein has one entry. The sample contains 640,000 or so distinct CDR3 sequences, roughly 6.2% of which appear only once. Sequencing input: naive T cells sorted from blood. The clonotype was recovered from a young man in good health.

The CDR3 DNA is TGTGCCAGCAGCTTCGGACACCGCCCCGAGCAGTACTTC. Its protein product is CASSFGHRPEQYF. This chain uses TRBV5-5 with TRBJ2-7, with D possibly TRBD1 on 5 matching bases. Germline V gene lookup returns CDR1 SGHKS and CDR2 YYEKEE (reference sequence). The ends were cut back, 2 bases at V and 6 bases at J, with 12 bases in the middle. CDR3 length equals 13 residues.